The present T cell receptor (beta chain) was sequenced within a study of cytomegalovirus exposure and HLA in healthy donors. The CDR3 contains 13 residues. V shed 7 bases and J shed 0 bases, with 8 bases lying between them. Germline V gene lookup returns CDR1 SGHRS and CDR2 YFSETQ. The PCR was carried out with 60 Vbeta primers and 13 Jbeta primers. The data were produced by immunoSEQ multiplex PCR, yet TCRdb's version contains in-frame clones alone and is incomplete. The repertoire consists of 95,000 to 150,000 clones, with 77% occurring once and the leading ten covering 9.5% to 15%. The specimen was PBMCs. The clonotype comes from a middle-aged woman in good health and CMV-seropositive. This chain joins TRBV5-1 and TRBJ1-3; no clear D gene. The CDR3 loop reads CASPLRSGNTIYF. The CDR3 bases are TGCGCCAGCCCCCTCCGCTCTGGAAACACCATATATTTT.